This T cell receptor beta chain was recorded in a study of regulatory T cells in long-lasting Graves disease. As for the study in general: Antithyroid drug use was under 3 months in newly diagnosed Graves' patients.

Notes on the study in general: Persistent disease was characterized by preferential usage of TRBV28, TRBJ1-2 and TRBJ2-5.

Time point denoted: newly diagnosed GD, antithyroid drugs for less than 3 months. The TCR library was made from RNA extracted from PBMCs. This CDR3 is 16 amino acids long. Germline V lookup: CDR1 SGHNT, CDR2 YENEEA. Libraries of TCR beta came from iRepertoire HTBI primers plus Arm-PCR of CDR3 regions. TCRdb independently ran MiXCR on the multiplex PCR reads; one entry per CDR3 protein. The sample carries approximately 560,000 distinct CDR3 sequences, approximately 16% recorded once. This clonotype was counted a few times. Its matching antigen is unknown. Its ends do not fully match the called genes, so a read error is possible. The same specimen was also included in a second study, on T cells in Graves' hyperthyroidism and ophthalmopathy.

This rearrangement joins TRBV11-3 to TRBJ2-3, with 7 bases aligning to TRBD1. This receptor was taken from a man aged 18 to 29 with Graves disease. The source was peripheral blood mononuclear cells (PBMCs), collected at new diagnosis, from a patient treated with antithyroid drugs. The CDR3 nucleotides read TGTGCCAGCAGCTTTATAGGGGGCGGTAGCACAGATGCGCAGTATTTT. Its protein is CASSFIGGGSTDAQYF.